This TCR beta chain was observed in a study of T cells in Graves' hyperthyroidism and ophthalmopathy. Comment on this clonotype: Its antigen is unknown.

TCR beta CDR3 regions were amplified from RNA transcripts. In the first-round RT-PCR of the TCR CDR3, the HTBI primer set was used. TCRdb redid the calling of the multiplex PCR reads with MiXCR, one entry per CDR3 protein. This table holds 490,000 or so distinct CDR3 sequences, 15% to 20% found once. Study observations and caveats: The model predicted ophthalmopathy a median around six months before onset. Ophthalmopathy could be told apart from stable hyperthyroidism with a 13 V-J model.

With 2 bases removed from V and 8 bases from J, the gap between germline ends came to 16 bases. The CDR3 contains 15 residues. Germline CDR1 is SGHTA and CDR2 is FQGNSA. Sequencing was carried out using blood. The chain couples TRBV7-2 to TRBJ1-5; the D gene is possibly TRBD1 (6 bases). The TCR comes from a middle-aged man with Graves' ophthalmopathy. CDR3 sequence: CASSLSGLGAEPQHF. The DNA of the CDR3 is TGTGCCAGCAGCTTATCAGGGTTGGGGGCCGAGCCCCAGCATTTT.